This entry lists 17 T cell receptor beta chains sequenced from one sample in a study of blood T cells in healthy people across ages. A sample-barcoded 5' primer and a J-beta primer mix were used in a second PCR of roughly 6 to 11 cycles. Each CDR3 protein gets one entry after TCRdb re-called the 5' RACE reads with MiXCR. The data show about 1.5 million distinct CDR3 sequences, around 40% seen once. Sample: blood. Source of these receptors: a woman under 30 in good health.

This clonotype was observed a few times. The rearrangement links TRBV4-1 to TRBJ2-1; D remains unclear. The CDR3 is 15 residues long. CDR1 and CDR2 from the germline V gene are MGHRA and YSYEKL. Deletions cut 0 bases from V and 0 bases from J, with 6 bases between. The CDR3 region has the DNA TGCGCCAGCAGCCAAGATTTAAACTCCTACAATGAGCAGTTCTTC. This translates into CASSQDLNSYNEQFF.

In its sample, this clonotype was seen a few times. This chain uses TRBV6-5 with TRBJ1-2, with 7 nucleotides matching TRBD1. This CDR3 has 15 residues. Per the germline V gene, CDR1 is MNHEY and CDR2 is SVGAGI. The junction had 9 bases not matched to a gene; V was cut back by 1 base and J by 7 bases. Here the CDR3 DNA reads TGTGCCAGCAGTTACTATAAGGGGGCACACGGTGGCTACACCTTC. This gives the protein CASSYYKGAHGGYTF.

As regards this clonotype: Compared with germline, one end of the junction differs, possibly owing to a read error. This chain links TRBV3-1 with TRBJ1-2; D gene unclear. CDR3 length: 14 amino acids. Germline lookup yields CDR1 LGHDT and CDR2 YNNKEL (reference sequence). CDR3 region: CASSQVSGAAGHTF. CDR3 in DNA: TGTGCCAGCAGCCAAGTTTCGGGAGCGGCTGGCCACACCTTC.

The chain has TRBV2 and TRBJ2-1, with D perhaps matching TRBD1 (6 bases). Germline V gene lookup returns CDR1 SNHLY and CDR2 FYNNEI. The V end lost 8 bases, the J end lost 13 bases, and 27 bases lay between the germline ends. This CDR3 is built from 15 residues. The CDR3 DNA reads as TGTGCCAGCCTCTCCCAGGGGATTTTGGCAGAGACCCAGTTCTTC. It specifies CASLSQGILAETQFF.

Comment on this clonotype: A much larger clone lies one base from this, so it may be a read error. CDR3 nucleotides: TGTGCCGGCCAGTATCTAACAGGGGGATACGAGCAGTACTTC. Translation: CAGQYLTGGYEQYF. This chain links TRBV7-2 with TRBJ2-7, with 8 bases fitting TRBD1. The CDR3 is 14 amino acids. Germline CDR1 is SGHTA and CDR2 is FQGNSA. V shed 11 bases and J 4 bases; nucleotides not matched to a gene: 13.

This clonotype has a handful of counts. V gene TRBV29-1 combines with J gene TRBJ1-2; D is ambiguous. The CDR3 covers 11 residues. V was pared by 6 bases and J by 4 bases, with 9 bases between. CDR1 and CDR2 (germline): SQVTM, ANQGSEA. The CDR3 loop is CSVWSVYGYTF. The CDR3 coding sequence is TGCAGCGTCTGGTCGGTCTATGGCTACACCTTC.

The chain combines TRBV10-3 with TRBJ1-1; TRBD1 is a possible D gene (5 bases). Germline CDR1 is ENHRY and CDR2 is SYGVKD. The CDR3 loop spans 14 amino acids. Trimming removed 2 bases from V and 1 base from J, with 8 bases in between. The CDR3 region is CAISEGAGNTEAFF. The CDR3 nucleotides read TGTGCCATCAGTGAGGGGGCTGGGAACACTGAAGCTTTCTTT.

This chain uses TRBV4-1 with TRBJ2-2; 12 nucleotides align to TRBD2. CDR3 length: 16 residues. Germline-derived CDR1 and CDR2 are MGHRA and YSYEKL. The ends lost 4 bases at V and 3 bases at J; junction bases unmatched: 3. The DNA for the CDR3 is TGCGCCAGCAGCCCGGGACTAGCGGGCTACACCGGGGAGCTGTTTTTT. Amino acid sequence: CASSPGLAGYTGELFF.

Comments on this clonotype: At one end, the junction sequence differs from germline, possibly due to a read error. The chain links TRBV7-7 to TRBJ2-5; 8 bases fit TRBD1. Per the germline V gene, CDR1 is SSHAT and CDR2 is FNYEAQ (reference sequence). The CDR3 extends over 14 amino acids. Here the CDR3 reads CASSYGTGEETQYF. The CDR3 DNA reads TGTGCTAGCAGCTACGGGACAGGTGAAGAGACCCAGTACTTC.

There are a few counts of this clonotype. J is TRBJ2-1 and V is TRBV28; possibly TRBD2 for D (6 bases). Per germline, CDR1 MDHEN and CDR2 SYDVKM. V dropped 6 bases and J dropped 3 bases, with 18 bases sitting between them. The CDR3 sequence is 16 residues long. Here the CDR3 DNA reads TGTGCCAGCAGCCCTTTGCGGGGAAATTTCTACAATGAGCAGTTCTTC. This encodes CASSPLRGNFYNEQFF.

The V and J genes are TRBV12-5 and TRBJ2-1, with D unresolved. Germline V gives CDR1 LGHNT, CDR2 FRNRAP. This CDR3 spans 15 amino acids. V lost 1 base and J 4 bases, leaving 11 bases between the germline ends. The CDR3, as DNA: TGTGCTAGTGGTTTGGACGGCGCCTCGTACAATGAGCAGTTCTTC. Translated: CASGLDGASYNEQFF.

The V and J genes are TRBV24-1 and TRBJ2-7; 9 nucleotides agree with TRBD1. The CDR3 is 14 amino acids. CDR1 and CDR2 from the germline V gene are KGHDR and SFDVKD. The junction had 4 bases not matched to a gene; V was cut back by 4 bases and J by 4 bases. The chain's CDR3 is CATSETGGSYEQYF. In nucleotides, the CDR3 is TGTGCCACCAGTGAGACAGGGGGTTCTTACGAGCAGTACTTC.

This clonotype was seen more than once but under ten times. The chain links TRBV29-1 to TRBJ2-3, with TRBD2 as a possible D gene (5 bases). This CDR3 contains 12 residues. In germline, CDR1 is SQVTM, CDR2 ANQGSEA. The V gene lost 7 bases and the J gene lost 0 bases, with 8 bases spanning the gap. The CDR3 DNA is TGCAGCGAAAAGCGGAGCACAGATACGCAGTATTTT. This gives the protein CSEKRSTDTQYF.

A few counts support this clonotype. Written as DNA, the CDR3 is TGCAGTGCTAGGCTAGCGGGAGAGGGAAATGAGCAGTTCTTC. Translation gives CSARLAGEGNEQFF. The chain joins TRBV20-1 to TRBJ2-1, with TRBD2 matching over 10 bases. Unmatched junction bases numbered 6, after V lost 3 bases and J lost 7 bases. This CDR3 has 14 amino acids. Per the germline V gene, CDR1 is DFQATT and CDR2 is SNEGSKA (reference sequence).

This clonotype has a handful of counts. This chain joins TRBV7-6 and TRBJ2-2; the D gene is possibly TRBD1 (5 bases). Per germline, CDR1 SGHVS and CDR2 FNYEAQ. CDR3 size: 13 residues. V was trimmed by 5 bases and J by 6 bases, leaving 10 bases between them. Written as DNA, the CDR3 is TGTGCCAGCAGCCCGAGCAGGGCCGGGGAGCTGTTTTTT. The encoded protein is CASSPSRAGELFF.

This chain uses TRBV4-2 with TRBJ2-1, with TRBD2 matching over 7 bases. V lost 0 bases and J lost 1; bases outside the gene matches: 9. CDR1 is LGHNA and CDR2 is YNFKEQ in the germline V gene. This CDR3 is 18 amino acids long. The CDR3 protein is CASSQDPLASGSYNEQFF. CDR3 bases: TGTGCCAGCAGCCAAGATCCCCTCGCTAGCGGTTCCTACAATGAGCAGTTCTTC.

V and J are TRBV28 and TRBJ2-7; no clear D gene. V was shortened by 1 base and J by 0 bases, with 10 bases between the two germline ends. Germline CDR1 is MDHEN and CDR2 is SYDVKM. CDR3 length equals 15 residues. The CDR3 sequence: CASSLSTPGSYEQYF. The CDR3, as DNA: TGTGCCAGCAGTTTATCTACCCCGGGCTCCTACGAGCAGTACTTC.